This is a list of T cell receptor beta chains from one sample in a study of T cell changes during pregnancy in multiple sclerosis. Using immunoSEQ multiplex PCR, the repertoire was profiled, and TCRdb retains in-frame clones only, with some absent. In the table there are roughly 38,000 clones, approximately 90% of which are singletons. Sequenced here: CD8+ T cells from peripheral blood mononuclear cells, sampled before pregnancy. Receptors originate from a female donor with multiple sclerosis, enrolled in a pregnancy study. CDR3s include the opening cysteine and the closing phenylalanine or tryptophan. Each record gives: D gene, J gene, V gene, clone size, CDR3 protein, CDR3 DNA. The D gene is left open where the match is weak. The size of a clone is reported for some rows only, either as once, few or many, or as a class for expanded clones.

d_call: TRBD2; j_call: TRBJ2-5; v_call: TRBV30; clone_size: NA; cdr3_aa: CAWSPRGTSGINQYF; cdr3_nt: TGTGCCTGGAGCCCCCGCGGGACTAGCGGGATTAACCAGTACTTC
d_call: NA; j_call: TRBJ1-4; v_call: TRBV27; clone_size: once; cdr3_aa: CASRPNRVSEKLFF; cdr3_nt: TGTGCCAGCCGCCCTAACAGGGTTAGTGAAAAACTGTTTTTT
d_call: NA; j_call: TRBJ1-1; v_call: TRBV6-5; clone_size: NA; cdr3_aa: CASSHHPQANTEAFF; cdr3_nt: TGTGCCAGCAGCCACCACCCACAGGCTAACACTGAAGCTTTCTTT
d_call: TRBD1; j_call: TRBJ2-1; v_call: TRBV30; clone_size: NA; cdr3_aa: CAWTAGTVYNEQFF; cdr3_nt: TGTGCCTGGACGGCCGGGACAGTATACAATGAGCAGTTCTTC
d_call: TRBD2; j_call: TRBJ2-7; v_call: TRBV30; clone_size: NA; cdr3_aa: CAWSVRGGFHEQYF; cdr3_nt: TGTGCCTGGAGTGTACGGGGAGGGTTCCACGAGCAGTACTTC
d_call: TRBD2; j_call: TRBJ2-1; v_call: TRBV7-7; clone_size: NA; cdr3_aa: CASSQGLVSYNEQFF; cdr3_nt: TGTGCCAGCAGCCAGGGACTAGTCAGCTACAATGAGCAGTTCTTC
d_call: NA; j_call: TRBJ1-2; v_call: TRBV7-9; clone_size: NA; cdr3_aa: CASRGGVGDPDGYTF; cdr3_nt: TGTGCCAGCAGGGGGGGGGTTGGAGATCCGGATGGCTACACCTTC
d_call: NA; j_call: TRBJ1-2; v_call: TRBV5-8; clone_size: NA; cdr3_aa: CASSLAREMYYGYTF; cdr3_nt: TGTGCCAGCAGCTTGGCCCGGGAAATGTACTATGGCTACACCTTC
d_call: NA; j_call: TRBJ1-1; v_call: TRBV29-1; clone_size: once; cdr3_aa: CSVDKKRGNTEAFF; cdr3_nt: TGCAGCGTTGATAAAAAAAGGGGAAATACTGAAGCTTTCTTT
d_call: NA; j_call: TRBJ1-5; v_call: TRBV6-4; clone_size: few; cdr3_aa: CASSESAGGNQPQHF; cdr3_nt: TGTGCCAGCAGTGAGAGTGCAGGGGGCAATCAGCCCCAGCATTTT